These 28 T cell receptor beta chains were sequenced from one sample in a study of identical twins. TCRdb recomputed calls from the 5' RACE reads with MiXCR, one row per CDR3 protein. The table includes 400,000 to 500,000 distinct CDR3 sequences, 14% detected once. A further study also used this sample, focusing on yellow fever vaccine responses in identical twins.

Sequencing was performed on CD4+ T cells sorted from blood. The receptors originated from a woman between 18 and 29 years old in good health.

The sample holds a few counts of this clonotype. The rearrangement links TRBV15 to TRBJ2-3; D gene unclear. The V end was cut by 0 bases, the J end by 1 base, with 11 bases between. Per the germline V gene, CDR1 is LNHNV and CDR2 is YYDKDF (reference sequence). CDR3 length: 16 amino acids. This chain's CDR3 is CATSRDLVGGTDTQYF. In nucleotides, the CDR3 is TGTGCCACCAGCAGAGATCTGGTTGGTGGCACAGATACGCAGTATTTT. The full variable domain, completed using reference TRBV15 and TRBJ2-3, is DAMVIQNPRYQVTQFGKPVTLSCSQTLNHNVMYWYQQKSSQAPKLLFHYYDKDFNNEADTPDNFQSRRPNTSFCFLDIRSPGLGDTAMYLCATSRDLVGGTDTQYFGPGTRLTVL.

This clonotype was picked up many times. The CDR3 nucleotides are TGTGCCAGCAGTGAACGTCAGGGGACCCCCTACAATGAGCAGTTCTTC. Residues: CASSERQGTPYNEQFF. The chain couples TRBV6-1 to TRBJ2-1, with a weak D call TRBD1 (6 bases). The CDR3 extends over 16 amino acids. The ends were cut back, 2 bases at V and 2 bases at J, with 13 bases in the middle. Germline lookup yields CDR1 MNHNS and CDR2 SASEGT.

The chain recombines TRBV5-6 with TRBJ2-3; D gene unclear. The germline gives CDR1 SGHDT, CDR2 YYEEEE. CDR3 length: 13 residues. V was trimmed by 0 bases and J by 6 bases, leaving 8 bases between them. This CDR3 reads CASSLAWLDTQYF. The DNA for the CDR3 is TGTGCCAGCAGCTTGGCCTGGCTGGATACGCAGTATTTT.

Many counts were recorded for this clonotype. This chain connects TRBV7-2 to TRBJ2-1, with 14 bases lining up with TRBD2. The CDR3 spans 16 residues. V lost 1 base to trimming and J lost 8 bases; unmatched junction nucleotides: 4. The germline V gene has CDR1 SGHTA and CDR2 FQGNSA. The CDR3 loop reads CASSLVGTSGSDEQFF. CDR3 DNA: TGTGCCAGCAGCTTAGTTGGGACTAGCGGGAGCGATGAGCAGTTCTTC.

This clonotype was seen a handful of times. V usage is TRBV4-2 and J usage is TRBJ2-5; maybe TRBD1 (7 bases). Germline V gene sequence: CDR1 LGHNA, CDR2 YNFKEQ. The CDR3 runs 17 residues. Trimming stripped 0 bases from V and 2 bases from J, with 16 bases between. The CDR3 protein is CASSQEGRRGVQETQYF. The CDR3 DNA follows: TGTGCCAGCAGCCAAGAAGGTCGCAGGGGGGTTCAAGAGACCCAGTACTTC.

This clonotype was picked up a small number of times. The chain employs TRBV7-8 and TRBJ2-6, with TRBD1 matching over 7 bases. Germline V lookup: CDR1 SGHVS, CDR2 FQNEAQ. This CDR3 is built from 16 residues. The V and J ends lost 3 bases and 0 bases, in that order; junction bases with no gene match: 2. The chain's CDR3 is CASSLQGVSGANVLTF. CDR3 bases: TGTGCCAGCAGCTTGCAGGGGGTCTCTGGGGCCAACGTCCTGACTTTC.

This clonotype has at least ten counts. The chain links TRBV5-1 to TRBJ2-3, with D maybe TRBD2 (5 bases). Germline lookup yields CDR1 SGHRS and CDR2 YFSETQ. V dropped 6 bases and J dropped 1 base, with 9 bases sitting between them. The length of the CDR3 is 13 residues. The chain's CDR3 is CASMEAGTDTQYF. As DNA, the CDR3 is TGCGCCAGCATGGAAGCGGGCACAGATACGCAGTATTTT.

This clonotype was seen only a few times. The chain employs TRBV20-1 and TRBJ2-1; the D is unclear. CDR1 is DFQATT, CDR2 SNEGSKA, per germline (reference sequence). The ends were cut back, 1 base at V and 10 bases at J, with 8 bases in the middle. This CDR3 is 11 amino acids long. CDR3 in amino acids: CSARVTWEQFF. The CDR3 DNA reads TGCAGTGCTAGAGTCACGTGGGAGCAGTTCTTC.

V usage is TRBV18 and J usage is TRBJ2-7; D gene ambiguous. Trimming removed 0 bases from V and 6 bases from J, with 12 bases in between. This CDR3 region has 14 residues. Germline CDR1 reads KGHSH; CDR2 reads LQKENI. CDR3 protein: CASSPPVKSPEQYF. In DNA, the CDR3 is TGTGCCAGCTCACCACCGGTCAAGAGTCCCGAGCAGTACTTC.

V usage is TRBV3-1 and J usage is TRBJ2-7, with unresolved D. The CDR3 runs to 14 residues. Trimming stripped 1 base from V and 0 bases from J, with 7 bases between. Germline values: CDR1 LGHDT, CDR2 YNNKEL (reference sequence). The CDR3 reads CASSQGLLSYEQYF. The CDR3 DNA reads as TGTGCCAGCAGCCAAGGGCTCCTCTCCTACGAGCAGTACTTC.

The chain carries TRBV18 and TRBJ1-5; D may be TRBD1 (6 bases). Trimming stripped 4 bases from V and 0 bases from J, with 13 bases between. The CDR3 has 16 residues. Germline CDR1 reads KGHSH; CDR2 reads LQKENI. CDR3 sequence: CASSLDRSYSNQPQHF. The CDR3 DNA is TGTGCCAGCTCACTAGACAGGTCCTATAGCAATCAGCCCCAGCATTTT. Filled out from reference TRBV18 and TRBJ1-5, the complete variable domain reads NAGVMQNPRHLVRRRGQEARLRCSPMKGHSHVYWYRQLPEEGLKFMVYLQKENIIDESGMPKERFSAEFPKEGPSILRIQQVVRGDSAAYFCASSLDRSYSNQPQHFGDGTRLSIL.

This clonotype was observed a few times. The chain carries TRBV7-2 and TRBJ2-7; D possibly corresponds to TRBD2 (6 bases). Germline V gene data show CDR1 as SGHTA and CDR2 as FQGNSA. The ends were cut back, 1 base at V and 5 bases at J, with 12 bases in the middle. CDR3 size: 14 residues. The CDR3 DNA reads as TGTGCCAGCAGCTTAGTTTGGGACTCTGACGAGCAGTACTTC. This codes for CASSLVWDSDEQYF.

This clonotype has only a few counts. V is TRBV20-1 and J is TRBJ2-1, with D tentatively TRBD2 (6 bases). Germline CDR1 DFQATT, CDR2 SNEGSKA (reference sequence). Trimming took off 6 bases at V and 3 bases at J, with 15 bases between the two ends. The CDR3 consists of 14 residues. CDR3 region: CSAKTSRLYNEQFF. The CDR3 nucleotides read TGCAGTGCCAAAACTAGCCGACTCTACAATGAGCAGTTCTTC.

This clonotype was counted at least ten times. This chain uses TRBV24-1 with TRBJ2-1; 8 nucleotides match TRBD2. This CDR3 comprises 15 residues. The germline gives CDR1 KGHDR, CDR2 SFDVKD. V lost 2 bases and J lost 6; bases outside the gene matches: 5. The DNA for the CDR3 is TGTGCCACCAGTGATTCGCGGGGGGCTGGCAATGAGCAGTTCTTC. Protein product: CATSDSRGAGNEQFF.

Ten or more counts support this clonotype. The chain is built from TRBV29-1 and TRBJ2-7; D ambiguous. The CDR3 consists of 12 residues. Per the germline V gene, CDR1 is SQVTM and CDR2 is ANQGSEA. V lost 6 bases, J lost 3 bases, and 12 bases lay in between. Written as DNA, the CDR3 is TGCAGCGTCACCGGACCCGACTACGAGCAGTACTTC. Encoded protein: CSVTGPDYEQYF.

In its sample, this clonotype was seen a few times. The chain links TRBV20-1 to TRBJ2-2; 7 bases align to TRBD1. The CDR3 consists of 14 residues. V shed 0 bases and J 6 bases; nucleotides not matched to a gene: 4. Germline-derived CDR1 and CDR2 are DFQATT and SNEGSKA (reference sequence). This chain's CDR3 is CSARDPTGPGELFF. In nucleotides, the CDR3 is TGCAGTGCTAGAGATCCGACAGGGCCCGGGGAGCTGTTTTTT.

CDR3 protein: CASSFGAGARASTDTQYF. CDR3 bases: TGTGCCAGCAGTTTCGGTGCGGGAGCACGCGCTAGCACAGATACGCAGTATTTT. V gene TRBV6-2 or TRBV6-3 combines with J gene TRBJ2-3, with TRBD2 matching 7 bases. J lost 0 bases, V lost 4 bases, and 13 bases had no gene match. Germline lookup yields CDR1 MNHEY and CDR2 SVGEGT. The CDR3 runs to 18 residues.

A few counts support this clonotype. The V call is TRBV12-3 or TRBV12-4, the J call TRBJ2-3; maybe TRBD1 (6 bases). V dropped 4 bases and J dropped 2 bases, with 13 bases sitting between them. The CDR3 is 15 residues long. The CDR3 coding sequence is TGTGCCAGCAGTTGGTCAGGGGAGAACACAGATACGCAGTATTTT. As protein: CASSWSGENTDTQYF.

This clonotype has a handful of counts. The rearrangement links TRBV20-1 to TRBJ2-7, with 11 bases that match TRBD2. Germline V gene data show CDR1 as DFQATT and CDR2 as SNEGSKA (reference sequence). This CDR3 region has 15 residues. J lost 4 bases, V lost 3 bases, and 8 bases had no gene match. CDR3 nucleotide sequence: TGCAGTGCTAGTTCACTAGCGGGGGTTATTTACGAGCAGTACTTC. The encoded protein is CSASSLAGVIYEQYF.

The V and J genes are TRBV7-2 and TRBJ2-1; 13 bases agree with TRBD2. The ends lost 5 bases at V and 3 bases at J; junction bases unmatched: 7. CDR3 length: 17 amino acids. CDR1 is SGHTA, CDR2 FQGNSA, per germline. CDR3 region: CASSATSGGAVYNEQFF. The CDR3 DNA follows: TGTGCCAGCAGCGCTACTAGCGGGGGGGCCGTCTACAATGAGCAGTTCTTC.

This chain joins TRBV10-2 and TRBJ2-7, with 9 bases identical to TRBD2. Germline loops: CDR1 WSHSY, CDR2 SAAADI. The CDR3 runs to 16 residues. V trimming: 6 bases; J trimming: 5 bases; junction bases outside the gene matches: 14. Here the CDR3 reads CASRSYSGSGVNEQYF. The CDR3 nucleotides are TGCGCCAGCAGATCTTATAGCGGGAGTGGAGTGAACGAGCAGTACTTC.

The rearrangement links TRBV27 to TRBJ2-3; D remains unclear. Germline V gives CDR1 MNHEY, CDR2 SMNVEV (reference sequence). Trimming took off 8 bases at V and 2 bases at J, with 23 bases between the two ends. This CDR3 contains 17 residues. CDR3 sequence (DNA): TGTGCCAGCTCTTCTTCCAGAGCCTGGGTAACCACAGATACGCAGTATTTT. It yields the protein CASSSSRAWVTTDTQYF.

V and J are TRBV4-2 and TRBJ2-3; 15 positions agree with TRBD2. The CDR3 totals 18 residues. In germline, CDR1 is LGHNA, CDR2 YNFKEQ. The V and J ends lost 1 base and 0 bases, in that order; junction bases with no gene match: 2. The CDR3 bases are TGTGCCAGCAGCCAAGGGACTAGCGGGGGGGCCAGCACAGATACGCAGTATTTT. Protein: CASSQGTSGGASTDTQYF.

The chain uses TRBV13 and TRBJ1-2, with D possibly TRBD1 on 5 matching bases. The CDR3 is 14 residues long. CDR1 is PRHDT, CDR2 FYEKMQ, per germline (reference sequence). Between the trimmed V and J ends, which lost 4 bases and 4 bases, there was a span of 13 bases. This chain's CDR3 is CASSSRRASYGYTF. The DNA of the CDR3 is TGTGCCAGCAGCTCCCGCAGGGCAAGCTATGGCTACACCTTC.

J is TRBJ1-6 and V is TRBV7-2; the match to TRBD1 covers 11 bases. With 5 bases clipped from V and 8 bases from J, the junction kept 5 bases outside the gene matches. The germline V gene has CDR1 SGHTA and CDR2 FQGNSA. The CDR3 sequence is 15 residues long. CDR3 DNA sequence: TGTGCCAGCAGCCCGGGGACAGGGGGGTATTCACCCCTCCACTTT. It yields the protein CASSPGTGGYSPLHF.

This clonotype was seen more than once but under ten times. V is TRBV19 and J is TRBJ2-1; 8 bases are shared with TRBD2. The length of the CDR3 is 15 residues. Germline V gene data show CDR1 as LNHDA and CDR2 as SQIVND (reference sequence). V was pared by 4 bases and J by 1 base, with 3 bases of the junction left unmatched. In nucleotides, the CDR3 is TGTGCCAGTAGTAGGGGGACTAGATCCTACAATGAGCAGTTCTTC. It codes for CASSRGTRSYNEQFF.

The sample holds a few counts of this clonotype. The V and J genes are TRBV11-2 and TRBJ2-2; TRBD2 agrees at 9 bases. The CDR3 is made up of 18 amino acids. With V trimmed by 2 bases and J by 3 bases, 10 bases remained unmatched. Looked up from germline, CDR1 is SGHAT and CDR2 is FQNNGV. CDR3 sequence: CASSLRPSGAADTGELFF. CDR3 nucleotide sequence: TGTGCCAGCAGCTTAAGGCCTAGCGGGGCGGCAGACACCGGGGAGCTGTTTTTT.

This clonotype occurred many times. The chain recombines TRBV7-9 with TRBJ2-2; D remains ambiguous. The germline V and J ends were trimmed by 6 bases and 3 bases, with 11 bases remaining between them. The CDR3 spans 14 residues. The germline V gene has CDR1 SEHNR and CDR2 FQNEAQ (reference sequence). The CDR3 is CASSEGIYTGELFF. The CDR3 bases are TGTGCCAGCAGTGAAGGAATTTACACCGGGGAGCTGTTTTTT.